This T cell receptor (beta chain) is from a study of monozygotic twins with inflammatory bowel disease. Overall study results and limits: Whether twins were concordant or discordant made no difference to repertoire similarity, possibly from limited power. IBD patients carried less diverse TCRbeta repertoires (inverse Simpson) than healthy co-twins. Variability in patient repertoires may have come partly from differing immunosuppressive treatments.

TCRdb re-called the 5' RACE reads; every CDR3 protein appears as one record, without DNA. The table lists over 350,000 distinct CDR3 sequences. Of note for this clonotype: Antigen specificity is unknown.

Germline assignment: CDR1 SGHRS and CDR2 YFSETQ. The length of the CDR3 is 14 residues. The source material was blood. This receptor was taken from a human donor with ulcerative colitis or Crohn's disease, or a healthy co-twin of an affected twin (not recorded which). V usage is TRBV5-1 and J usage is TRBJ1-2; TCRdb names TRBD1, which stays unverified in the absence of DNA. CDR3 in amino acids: CASSLVRQGGGYTF.